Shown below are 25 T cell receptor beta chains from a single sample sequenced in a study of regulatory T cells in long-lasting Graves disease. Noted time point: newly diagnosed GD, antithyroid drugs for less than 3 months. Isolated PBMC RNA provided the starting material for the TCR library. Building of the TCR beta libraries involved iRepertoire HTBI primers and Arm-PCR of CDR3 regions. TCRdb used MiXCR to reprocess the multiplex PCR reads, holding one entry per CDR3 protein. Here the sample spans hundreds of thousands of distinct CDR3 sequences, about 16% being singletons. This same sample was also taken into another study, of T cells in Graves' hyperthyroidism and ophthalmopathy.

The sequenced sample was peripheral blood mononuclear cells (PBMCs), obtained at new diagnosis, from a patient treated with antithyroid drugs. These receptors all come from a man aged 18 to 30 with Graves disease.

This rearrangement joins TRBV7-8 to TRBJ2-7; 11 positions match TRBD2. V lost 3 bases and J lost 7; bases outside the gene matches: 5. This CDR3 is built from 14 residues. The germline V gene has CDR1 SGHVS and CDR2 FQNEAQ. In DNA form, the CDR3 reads TGTGCCAGCAGCTTTGCCTGGACTAGCGGGGAGCAGTACTTC. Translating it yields CASSFAWTSGEQYF.

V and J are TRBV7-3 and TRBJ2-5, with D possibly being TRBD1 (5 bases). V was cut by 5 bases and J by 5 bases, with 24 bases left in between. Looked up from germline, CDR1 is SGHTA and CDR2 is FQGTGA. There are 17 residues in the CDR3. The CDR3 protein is CASSPKGLLAFSETQYF. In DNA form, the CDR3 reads TGTGCCAGCAGCCCAAAGGGGCTATTAGCTTTTTCGGAGACCCAGTACTTC.

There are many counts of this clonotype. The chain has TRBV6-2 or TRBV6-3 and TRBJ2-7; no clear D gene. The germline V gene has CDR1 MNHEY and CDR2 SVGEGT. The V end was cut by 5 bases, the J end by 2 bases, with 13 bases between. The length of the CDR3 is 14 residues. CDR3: CASSEHGRAYEQYF. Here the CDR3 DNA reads TGTGCCAGCAGTGAACACGGCCGAGCCTACGAGCAGTACTTC.

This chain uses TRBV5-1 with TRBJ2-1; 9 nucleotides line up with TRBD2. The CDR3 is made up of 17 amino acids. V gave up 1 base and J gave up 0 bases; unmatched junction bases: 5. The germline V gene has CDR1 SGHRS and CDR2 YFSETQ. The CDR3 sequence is CASSLKEREVSYNEQFF. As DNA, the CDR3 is TGCGCCAGCAGCTTGAAAGAGCGGGAGGTCTCCTACAATGAGCAGTTCTTC.

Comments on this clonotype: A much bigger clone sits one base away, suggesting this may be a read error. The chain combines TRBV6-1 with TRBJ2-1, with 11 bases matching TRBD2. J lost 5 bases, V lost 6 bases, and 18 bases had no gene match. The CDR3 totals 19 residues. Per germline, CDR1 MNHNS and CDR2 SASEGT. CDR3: CASRWTSGASGGRDNEQFF. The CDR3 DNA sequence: TGTGCCAGCAGATGGACGTCGGGGGCTAGCGGGGGGCGAGACAATGAGCAGTTCTTC.

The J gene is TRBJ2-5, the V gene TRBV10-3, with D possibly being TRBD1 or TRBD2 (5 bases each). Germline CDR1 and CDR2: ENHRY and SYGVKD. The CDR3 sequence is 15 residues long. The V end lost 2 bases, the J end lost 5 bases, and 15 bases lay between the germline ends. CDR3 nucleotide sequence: TGTGCCATCAGTGAGGGGGCGGGCCCGGAGGAGACCCAGTACTTC. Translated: CAISEGAGPEETQYF.

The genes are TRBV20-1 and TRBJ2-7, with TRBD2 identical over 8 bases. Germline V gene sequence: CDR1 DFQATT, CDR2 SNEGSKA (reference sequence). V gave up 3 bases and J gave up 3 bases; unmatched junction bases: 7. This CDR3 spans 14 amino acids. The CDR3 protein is CSARGRLAIYEQYF. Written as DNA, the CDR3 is TGCAGTGCTAGGGGCAGACTAGCGATCTACGAGCAGTACTTC.

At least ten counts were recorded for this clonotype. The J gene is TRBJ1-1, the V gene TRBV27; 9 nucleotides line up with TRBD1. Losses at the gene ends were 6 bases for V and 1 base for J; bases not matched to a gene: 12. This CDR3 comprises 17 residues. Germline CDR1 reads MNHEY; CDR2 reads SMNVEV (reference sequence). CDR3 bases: TGTGCCAGCAGCCGAATTACCAACAGGGGGCCGAACACTGAAGCTTTCTTT. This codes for CASSRITNRGPNTEAFF.

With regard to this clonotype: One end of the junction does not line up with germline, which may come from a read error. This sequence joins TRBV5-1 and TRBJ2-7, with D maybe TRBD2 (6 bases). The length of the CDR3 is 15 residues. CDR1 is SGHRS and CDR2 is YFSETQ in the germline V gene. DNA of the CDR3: TGTGCCAGCAGCTTCCCGACTAGAGGATCCTACGAGCAGTACTTC. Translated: CASSFPTRGSYEQYF.

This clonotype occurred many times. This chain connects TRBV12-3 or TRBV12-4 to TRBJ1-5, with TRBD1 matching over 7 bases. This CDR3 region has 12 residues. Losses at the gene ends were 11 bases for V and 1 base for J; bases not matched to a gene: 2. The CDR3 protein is CASGGSNQPQHF. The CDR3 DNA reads TGTGCCTCAGGGGGAAGCAATCAGCCCCAGCATTTT.

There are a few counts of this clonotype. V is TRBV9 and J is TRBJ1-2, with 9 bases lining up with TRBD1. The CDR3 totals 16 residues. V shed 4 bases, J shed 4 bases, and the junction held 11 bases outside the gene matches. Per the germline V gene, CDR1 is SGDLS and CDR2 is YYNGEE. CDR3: CASSPSPDRGGYGYTF. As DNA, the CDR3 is TGTGCCAGCAGCCCTAGTCCGGACAGGGGAGGCTATGGCTACACCTTC.

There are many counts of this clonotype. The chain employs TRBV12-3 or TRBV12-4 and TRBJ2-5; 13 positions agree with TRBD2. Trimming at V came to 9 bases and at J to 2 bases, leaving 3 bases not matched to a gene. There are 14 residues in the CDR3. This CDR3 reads CASLLAGGQETQYF. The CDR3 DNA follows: TGTGCCAGTCTACTAGCGGGAGGGCAAGAGACCCAGTACTTC.

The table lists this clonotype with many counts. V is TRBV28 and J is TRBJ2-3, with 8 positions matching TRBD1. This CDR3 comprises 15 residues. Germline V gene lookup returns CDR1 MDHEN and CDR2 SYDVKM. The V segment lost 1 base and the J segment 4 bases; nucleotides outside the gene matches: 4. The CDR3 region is CASSLFRQGSDTQYF. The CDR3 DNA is TGTGCCAGCAGTTTATTTAGACAGGGGTCAGATACGCAGTATTTT.

Here the CDR3 DNA reads TGTGCCTGGAGTTTCGGTTTGACTAGCGGGAGGGGAGATACGCAGTATTTT. The encoded protein is CAWSFGLTSGRGDTQYF. This chain uses TRBV30 with TRBJ2-3; 14 nucleotides line up with TRBD2. The length of the CDR3 is 17 residues. Per the germline V gene, CDR1 is GTSNPN and CDR2 is SVGIG (reference sequence). The V gene end was trimmed by 2 bases and the J gene end by 5 bases; junction bases not matched to a gene: 9.

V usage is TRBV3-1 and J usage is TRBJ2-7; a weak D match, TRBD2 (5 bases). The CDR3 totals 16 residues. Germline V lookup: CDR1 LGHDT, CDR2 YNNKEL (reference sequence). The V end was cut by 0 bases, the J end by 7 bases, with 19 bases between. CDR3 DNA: TGTGCCAGCAGCCAAGAACATCCCAAGGCGCGCGGGGAGCAGTACTTC. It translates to CASSQEHPKARGEQYF.

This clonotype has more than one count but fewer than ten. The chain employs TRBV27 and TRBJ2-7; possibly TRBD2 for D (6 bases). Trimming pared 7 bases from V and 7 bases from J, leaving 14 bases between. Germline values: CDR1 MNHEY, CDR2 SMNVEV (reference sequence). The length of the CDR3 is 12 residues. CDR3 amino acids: CASMSGRREQYF. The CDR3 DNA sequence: TGTGCCAGCATGAGCGGGCGGCGGGAGCAGTACTTC.

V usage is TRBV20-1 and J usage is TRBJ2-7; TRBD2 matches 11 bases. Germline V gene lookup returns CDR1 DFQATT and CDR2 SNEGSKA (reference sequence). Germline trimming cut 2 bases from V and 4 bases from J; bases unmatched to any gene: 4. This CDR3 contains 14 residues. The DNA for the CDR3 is TGCAGTGCTAGACCACTAGCGGGAGCATACGAGCAGTACTTC. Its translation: CSARPLAGAYEQYF.

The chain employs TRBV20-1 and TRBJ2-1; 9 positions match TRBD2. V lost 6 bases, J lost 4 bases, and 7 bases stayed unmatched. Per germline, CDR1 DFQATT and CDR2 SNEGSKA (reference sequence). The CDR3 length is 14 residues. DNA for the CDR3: TGCAGTGCGAGATTAGCGGGAGAATACAATGAGCAGTTCTTC. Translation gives CSARLAGEYNEQFF.

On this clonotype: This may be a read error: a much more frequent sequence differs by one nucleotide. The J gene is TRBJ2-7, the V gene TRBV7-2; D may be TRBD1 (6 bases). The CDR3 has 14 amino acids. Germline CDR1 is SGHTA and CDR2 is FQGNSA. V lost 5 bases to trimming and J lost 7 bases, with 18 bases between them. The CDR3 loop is CASSPQDSRYEQYF. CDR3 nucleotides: TGTGCCAGCAGCCCCCAGGACAGCCGCTATGAGCAGTACTTC.

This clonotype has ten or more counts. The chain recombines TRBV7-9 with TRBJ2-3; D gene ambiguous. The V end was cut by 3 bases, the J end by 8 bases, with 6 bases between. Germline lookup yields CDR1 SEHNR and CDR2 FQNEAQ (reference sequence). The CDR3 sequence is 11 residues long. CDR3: CASSFQVTQYF. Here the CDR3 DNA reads TGTGCCAGCAGCTTTCAGGTTACGCAGTATTTT.

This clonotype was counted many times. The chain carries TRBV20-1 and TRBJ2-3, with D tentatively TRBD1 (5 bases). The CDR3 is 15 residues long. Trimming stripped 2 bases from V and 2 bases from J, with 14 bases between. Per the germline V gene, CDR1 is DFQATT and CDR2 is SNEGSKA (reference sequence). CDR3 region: CSARSLGVHTDTQYF. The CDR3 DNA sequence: TGCAGTGCTAGATCTCTAGGGGTTCACACAGATACGCAGTATTTT.

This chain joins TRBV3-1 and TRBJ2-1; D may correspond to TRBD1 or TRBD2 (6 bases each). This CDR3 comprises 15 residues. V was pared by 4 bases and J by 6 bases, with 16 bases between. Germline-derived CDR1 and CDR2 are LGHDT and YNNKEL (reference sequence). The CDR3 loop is CASSPRLVGGNEQFF. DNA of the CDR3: TGTGCCAGCAGCCCGAGACTAGTAGGGGGCAATGAGCAGTTCTTC.

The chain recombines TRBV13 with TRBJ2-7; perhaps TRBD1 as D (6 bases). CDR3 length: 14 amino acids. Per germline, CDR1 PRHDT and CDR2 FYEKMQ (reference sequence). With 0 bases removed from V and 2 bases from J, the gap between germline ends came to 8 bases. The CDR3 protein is CASSLGGHPYEQYF. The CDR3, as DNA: TGTGCCAGCAGCTTAGGGGGACATCCCTACGAGCAGTACTTC.

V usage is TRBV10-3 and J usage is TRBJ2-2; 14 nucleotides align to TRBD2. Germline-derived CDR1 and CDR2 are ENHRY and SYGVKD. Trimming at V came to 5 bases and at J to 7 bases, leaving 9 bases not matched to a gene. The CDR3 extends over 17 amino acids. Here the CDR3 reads CAISPAGTSGRIGELFF. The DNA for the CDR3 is TGTGCCATCAGTCCTGCCGGGACTAGCGGGAGAATCGGGGAGCTGTTTTTT.

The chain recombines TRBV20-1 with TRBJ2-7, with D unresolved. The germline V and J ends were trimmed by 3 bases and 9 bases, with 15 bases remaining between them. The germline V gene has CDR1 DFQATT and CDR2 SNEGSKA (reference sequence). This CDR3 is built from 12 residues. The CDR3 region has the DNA TGCAGTGCTAGCCGGGCGCCGGAGAGGCAGTACTTC. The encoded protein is CSASRAPERQYF.